Presented here are 26 T cell receptor beta chains from one specimen sequenced in a study of CXCR3-negative and CXCR3-positive naive CD8 T cells. The TRB libraries of cDNA were built by UMI-labeled 5' RACE. TCRdb derives one entry per CDR3 protein from the 5' RACE reads, leaving out DNA. Found here are 5,500 to 8,000 distinct CDR3 sequences; the top ten clones hold approximately 1.3%. Sequenced input: naive CXCR3- CD8+ T cells from blood. The subset is: CD45RO-CCR7+CD27+CD95- naive CD8+ T cells lacking CXCR3 (TNR3-). Receptors originate from a human donor in good health. Some clones in this sample may be carry-over from other donors' samples.

V and J are TRBV27 and TRBJ2-1. CDR1 MNHEY and CDR2 SMNVEV come from the germline V gene (reference sequence). There are 15 residues in the CDR3. CDR3 sequence reads: CASSFGQGPYNEQFF.

This chain uses TRBV29-1 with TRBJ2-6; the TCRdb D gene call, TRBD2, has no DNA to confirm it. The CDR3 loop spans 18 amino acids. The germline V gene encodes CDR1 SQVTM and CDR2 ANQGSEA. The chain's CDR3 is CSVEEAAGVSSGANVLTF.

This clonotype is medium-sized by frequency. This rearrangement joins TRBV29-1 to TRBJ2-1; TCRdb designates TRBD2, a call that cannot be tested without DNA. The CDR3 runs 14 residues. CDR1 and CDR2 from the germline V gene are SQVTM and ANQGSEA. The CDR3 reads CSVDAGGSYNEQFF.

V gene TRBV12-3 or TRBV12-4 combines with J gene TRBJ2-1. The CDR3 spans 15 residues. CDR3 amino acids: CASSSFDTAHNEQFF.

This clonotype shows up as medium-sized by frequency. J is TRBJ2-5 and V is TRBV20-1. This CDR3 region has 13 residues. Germline values: CDR1 DFQATT, CDR2 SNEGSKA (reference sequence). The chain's CDR3 is CSARTGIQETQYF.

The rearrangement joins TRBV19 to TRBJ1-1. CDR3 size: 13 residues. The germline CDR1 and CDR2 sequences are LNHDA and SQIVND (reference sequence). This CDR3 is CASSIYRNTEAFF.

This clonotype is labeled medium-sized based on frequency. This chain links TRBV29-1 with TRBJ2-7. Germline V gene sequence: CDR1 SQVTM, CDR2 ANQGSEA. This CDR3 region has 13 residues. The CDR3 loop reads CSVEYAGFYEQYF.

The gene calls are TRBV28 and TRBJ2-5; absent DNA, TCRdb's TRBD1 call cannot be checked. CDR1 is MDHEN and CDR2 is SYDVKM in the germline V gene. The CDR3 totals 13 residues. CDR3 sequence: CASSTGGQETQYF.

This clonotype is deemed medium-sized by its frequency. The chain has TRBV7-9 and TRBJ2-1; TCRdb picks TRBD2, but there is no DNA to check that call. Per the germline V gene, CDR1 is SEHNR and CDR2 is FQNEAQ (reference sequence). CDR3 length equals 14 residues. CDR3 in amino acids: CASRITSGRYEQFF.

This clonotype counts as medium-sized by frequency. The chain is built from TRBV14 and TRBJ2-1; TCRdb indicates TRBD2, and absent DNA this call remains unverified. CDR3 length: 13 amino acids. Looked up from germline, CDR1 is SGHDN and CDR2 is FVKESK. The CDR3 protein is CASSLGLAGEQFF.

This clonotype is classed as medium-sized (0.01 to 0.1%) by frequency. V and J are TRBV6-5 and TRBJ2-7; TCRdb outputs TRBD2, but without DNA this stays unchecked. Germline V gene sequence: CDR1 MNHEY, CDR2 SVGAGI. The CDR3 is 12 amino acids. This CDR3 is CASSSLNHEQYF.

This clonotype counts as medium-sized by frequency. The chain links TRBV29-1 to TRBJ2-3; without DNA, the TCRdb call of TRBD2 cannot be checked. This CDR3 is built from 15 residues. CDR1 SQVTM and CDR2 ANQGSEA come from the germline V gene. CDR3 sequence reads: CSVEKASGTTDTQYF.

The genes are TRBV24-1 and TRBJ2-5; no DNA is available, so the TRBD1 call from TCRdb remains unchecked. Germline V gene lookup returns CDR1 KGHDR and CDR2 SFDVKD. This CDR3 is 15 amino acids long. The CDR3 spells CATSDPRDRQETQYF.

Considering frequency, this clonotype is medium-sized. The chain uses TRBV29-1 and TRBJ1-1; as DNA is missing, the TRBD1 call by TCRdb cannot be tested. The germline CDR1 and CDR2 sequences are SQVTM and ANQGSEA. This CDR3 spans 15 amino acids. The CDR3 is CSVVRTLPGSTEAFF.

According to its frequency, this clonotype is medium-sized (0.01 to 0.1%). The J gene is TRBJ1-2, the V gene TRBV11-2. The CDR3 contains 14 residues. Germline CDR1 and CDR2: SGHAT and FQNNGV. The CDR3 protein is CASSLDRFWEGYTF.

This clonotype is classed as medium-sized (0.01 to 0.1%) by frequency. The V gene is TRBV7-9, the J gene TRBJ2-7; there is no DNA to check the TCRdb D call of TRBD2. Germline CDR1 is SEHNR and CDR2 is FQNEAQ (reference sequence). This CDR3 contains 17 residues. CDR3 amino acids: CASSPTVRTSGAGEQYF.

In terms of frequency, this clonotype is medium-sized. The chain couples TRBV7-2 to TRBJ2-1; TCRdb indicates TRBD2, and absent DNA this call remains unverified. The germline CDR1 and CDR2 sequences are SGHTA and FQGNSA. This CDR3 comprises 16 residues. This chain's CDR3 is CASSSWTSGRENEQFF. The whole variable domain, filled in from reference TRBV7-2 and TRBJ2-1, reads GAGVSQSPSNKVTEKGKDVELRCDPISGHTALYWYRQSLGQGLEFLIYFQGNSAPDKSGLPSDRFSAERTGGSVSTLTIQRTQQEDSAVYLCASSSWTSGRENEQFFGPGTRLTVL.

This clonotype is medium-sized by frequency. The V and J genes are TRBV5-4 and TRBJ2-1; TCRdb proposes TRBD2, but this gene call is untestable without DNA. CDR3 size: 19 residues. CDR1 is SGHNT, CDR2 YYREEE, per germline (reference sequence). CDR3 protein: CASSRRGFQGLADYNEQFF.

V gene TRBV29-1 combines with J gene TRBJ2-5; absent DNA, TCRdb's TRBD1 call cannot be checked. Germline CDR1 is SQVTM and CDR2 is ANQGSEA. This CDR3 has 14 amino acids. CDR3 in amino acids: CSVDDRGFQETQYF.

Frequency places this clonotype as medium-sized. The V and J genes are TRBV6-1 and TRBJ1-1. The CDR3 is 14 residues long. The germline CDR1 and CDR2 sequences are MNHNS and SASEGT. CDR3 loop: CASSEWQRNTEAFF.

The rearrangement uses TRBV25-1 and TRBJ2-1. CDR1 MGHDK and CDR2 SYGVNS come from the germline V gene. CDR3 length equals 15 residues. The CDR3 here is CASSEYSTSYNEQFF.

By frequency, this clonotype registers medium-sized. This chain connects TRBV29-1 to TRBJ2-3; TCRdb's D gene call, TRBD2, goes unchecked for lack of DNA. The CDR3 length is 14 residues. Germline V gene data show CDR1 as SQVTM and CDR2 as ANQGSEA. The CDR3 region is CSVETRGSGDTQYF.

The chain has TRBV28 and TRBJ2-7; TCRdb indicates TRBD2, and absent DNA this call remains unverified. This CDR3 spans 21 amino acids. Germline V gene sequence: CDR1 MDHEN, CDR2 SYDVKM. The CDR3 is CASSSMVTGTSGRTKPYEQYF.

The CDR3 is CARSPANYGYTF. The J gene is TRBJ1-2, the V gene TRBV2. The CDR3 is made up of 12 amino acids. Germline V gene lookup returns CDR1 SNHLY and CDR2 FYNNEI.

The V and J genes are TRBV6-6 and TRBJ2-1; TCRdb outputs TRBD2, but without DNA this stays unchecked. This CDR3 is 15 amino acids long. CDR1 is MNHNY and CDR2 is SVGAGI in the germline V gene (reference sequence). The CDR3 sequence: CASSTLAGGPNEQFF.

This clonotype is identified as medium-sized (0.01 to 0.1%) from frequency. The rearrangement uses TRBV9 and TRBJ2-6. The CDR3 runs to 16 residues. Germline CDR1 SGDLS, CDR2 YYNGEE. This CDR3 reads CASSVPLGSGANVLTF.